This T cell receptor beta chain comes out of a study of blood T cell repertoires in COVID-19. Study-level background: Researchers got acute and convalescent COVID-19 samples from the United States, Italy and Spain. The analysed material was cDNA or gDNA that came from T cells, B-cell-depleted T cells, or PBMCs.

In the authors' methods: Estimates of nucleated cell counts were drawn from the amplification of reference gene primers. Sequencing was performed with immunoSEQ multiplex PCR; in TCRdb, only in-frame clones are kept and a portion is missing. V, J and clone size were drawn from that table, and D and trimming were deduced from the DNA. Of 190,000 or so clones listed, 90% are singletons. The specimen sequenced was peripheral blood. This receptor was taken from a middle-aged man with acute or convalescent COVID-19.

The CDR3 sequence: CASSFRDRGLQGYTF. As DNA, the CDR3 is TGTGCCAGTAGTTTCCGGGACAGGGGGCTTCAAGGCTACACCTTC. The rearrangement joins TRBV19 to TRBJ1-2; 12 positions match TRBD1. Germline V gene lookup returns CDR1 LNHDA and CDR2 SQIVND (reference sequence). The CDR3 is made up of 15 amino acids. The ends lost 5 bases at V and 8 bases at J; junction bases unmatched: 9.